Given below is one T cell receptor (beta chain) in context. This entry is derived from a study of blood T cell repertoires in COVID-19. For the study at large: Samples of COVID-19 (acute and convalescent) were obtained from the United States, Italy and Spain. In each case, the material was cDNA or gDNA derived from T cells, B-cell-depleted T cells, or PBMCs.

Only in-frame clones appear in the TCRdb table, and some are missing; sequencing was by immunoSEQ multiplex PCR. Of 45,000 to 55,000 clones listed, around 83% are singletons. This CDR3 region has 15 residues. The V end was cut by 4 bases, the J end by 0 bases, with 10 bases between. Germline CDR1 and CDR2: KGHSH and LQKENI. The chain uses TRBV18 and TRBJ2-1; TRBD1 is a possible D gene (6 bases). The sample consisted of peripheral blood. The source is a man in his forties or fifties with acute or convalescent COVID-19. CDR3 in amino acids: CASSRGQYSYNEQFF. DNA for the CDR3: TGTGCCAGCTCACGTGGACAGTACTCCTACAATGAGCAGTTCTTC. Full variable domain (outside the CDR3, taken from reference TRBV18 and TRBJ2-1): NAGVMQNPRHLVRRRGQEARLRCSPMKGHSHVYWYRQLPEEGLKFMVYLQKENIIDESGMPKERFSAEFPKEGPSILRIQQVVRGDSAAYFCASSRGQYSYNEQFFGPGTRLTVL.